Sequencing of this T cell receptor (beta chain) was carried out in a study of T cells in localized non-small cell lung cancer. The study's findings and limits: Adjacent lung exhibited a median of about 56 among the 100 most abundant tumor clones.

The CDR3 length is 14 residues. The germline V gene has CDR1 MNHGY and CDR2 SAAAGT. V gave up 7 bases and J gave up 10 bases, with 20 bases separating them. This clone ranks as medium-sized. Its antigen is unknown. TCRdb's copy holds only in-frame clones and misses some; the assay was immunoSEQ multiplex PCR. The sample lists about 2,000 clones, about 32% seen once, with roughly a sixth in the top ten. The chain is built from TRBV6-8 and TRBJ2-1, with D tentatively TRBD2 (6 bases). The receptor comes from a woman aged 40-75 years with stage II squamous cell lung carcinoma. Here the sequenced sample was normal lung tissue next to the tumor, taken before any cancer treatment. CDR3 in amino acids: CASTATIRGGEQFF. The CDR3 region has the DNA TGTGCCAGCACTGCTACTATACGCGGAGGGGAGCAGTTCTTC.